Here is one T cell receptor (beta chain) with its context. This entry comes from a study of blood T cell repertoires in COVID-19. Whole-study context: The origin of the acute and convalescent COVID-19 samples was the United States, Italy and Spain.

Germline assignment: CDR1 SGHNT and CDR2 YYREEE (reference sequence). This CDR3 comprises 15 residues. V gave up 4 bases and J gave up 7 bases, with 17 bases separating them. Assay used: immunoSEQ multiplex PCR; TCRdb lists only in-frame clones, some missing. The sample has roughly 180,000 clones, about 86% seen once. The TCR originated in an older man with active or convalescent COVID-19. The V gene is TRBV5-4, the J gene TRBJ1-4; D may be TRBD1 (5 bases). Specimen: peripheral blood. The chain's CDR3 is CASSPGGSSSEKLFF. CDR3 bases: TGTGCCAGCAGCCCCGGGGGAAGCTCGAGTGAAAAACTGTTTTTT.